A selection of T cell receptor beta chains follows, all from one sample in a study of T cell responses to AZD1222 COVID-19 vaccine. Clones were read by immunoSEQ multiplex PCR, and TCRdb kept only the in-frame ones, dropping some. The sample carries more than 140,000 clones, 70% to 90% recorded once. Specimen: peripheral blood, collected on day 0 of AZD1222 vaccination. Receptors were obtained from an adult in good health. The CDR3 runs from the conserved cysteine through the conserved F or W. The D gene is left open where the match is weak. Clone size is shown for a subset of rows, as once, few, many or a class of expanded clone.

>TRBV5-1|TRBD2|TRBJ2-1|NA
TGCGCCAGCAGCTTATACCTTAGCGGGAGGAATGGCAATGAGCAGTTCTTC
CASSLYLSGRNGNEQFF
>TRBV6-5|TRBD2|TRBJ2-7|NA
TGTGCCAGCGGGACTAGCGGGACCTACGAGCAGTACTTC
CASGTSGTYEQYF
>TRBV29-1|TRBD2|TRBJ2-3|NA
TGCAGCGTTATAATGAGCGGGGGGTTCACAGATACGCAGTATTTT
CSVIMSGGFTDTQYF
>TRBV27|NA|TRBJ2-7|once
TGTGCCAGCAGTCCATCCGGAGGGGGGGAGTCTATGTGGCAGTACTTC
CASSPSGGGESMWQYF
>TRBV30|NA|TRBJ2-7|NA
TGTGCCTGGAGTGGAGAGACAGGGAGGTACGAGCAGTACTTC
CAWSGETGRYEQYF
>TRBV5-1|NA|TRBJ1-1|NA
TGCGCCAGCAGTTTAGACCCTACAGTTGAAGCTTTCTTT
CASSLDPTVEAFF
>TRBV7-2|TRBD2|TRBJ2-2|NA
TGTGCCAGCAGCTTAGGGGGCGGGAGTTCAGTCACCGGGGAGCTGTTTTTT
CASSLGGGSSVTGELFF
>TRBV7-9|TRBD1|TRBJ1-2|NA
TGTGCCAGCACCTTAATGGGACAGGGTAACTATGGCTACACCTTC
CASTLMGQGNYGYTF
>TRBV28|TRBD2|TRBJ2-7|NA
TGTGCCAGCAGTTTAATGGGGGGGAGTACCGAGCAGTACTTC
CASSLMGGSTEQYF
>TRBV9|TRBD2|TRBJ2-1|NA
TGTGCCAGCAGCGTAGTTGTTGCGGGAGCTGGCAATGAGCAGTTCTTC
CASSVVVAGAGNEQFF
>TRBV28|NA|TRBJ1-6|NA
TGTGCCAGCAGACTTACAATTTTCTCCTATAATTCACCCCTCCACTTT
CASRLTIFSYNSPLHF
>TRBV5-1|TRBD2|TRBJ2-5|NA
TGCGCCAGCAGCTTGGAGCCTTTGGGGGGGGGATTCCACCGCCTTATGGAGACCCAGTACTTC
CASSLEPLGGGFHRLMETQYF
>TRBV12-3/TRBV12-4|TRBD2|TRBJ2-3|NA
TGTGCCAGCTTGCTAGCGGACACAGATACGCAGTATTTT
CASLLADTDTQYF
>TRBV29-1|NA|TRBJ1-5|NA
TGCAGCGTTCTTACAGGGAGTGTTAATCAGCCCCAGCATTTT
CSVLTGSVNQPQHF
>TRBV19|NA|TRBJ2-5|NA
TGTGCCAGTAGTATAGACAGGGGGGGACCCCAAGAGACCCAGTACTTC
CASSIDRGGPQETQYF
>TRBV19|TRBD2|TRBJ2-2|NA
TGTGCCAGTAGGAGACGGGCCGGGACTAGCGGTAACACCGGGGAGCTGTTTTTT
CASRRRAGTSGNTGELFF
>TRBV27|TRBD1|TRBJ1-5|NA
TGTGCCAGCAGTCCCACCGACAGGGCCAATCAGCCCCAGCATTTT
CASSPTDRANQPQHF
>TRBV11-2|NA|TRBJ2-5|NA
TGTGCCAGCAGCTTAGGCAATCTAGGGGACCAAGAGACCCAGTACTTC
CASSLGNLGDQETQYF
>TRBV5-1|NA|TRBJ2-1|NA
TGCGCCAGCAGCTCTAAGAATGGCAACTTCAATGAGCAGTTCTTC
CASSSKNGNFNEQFF
>TRBV19|NA|TRBJ2-2|NA
TGTGCCAGTAGTATAAGGTCCCTTCGTGGCGGGGAGCTGTTTTTT
CASSIRSLRGGELFF
>TRBV21-1|NA|TRBJ2-1|once
TGTGCCAGCAGCAAAGAAGTAGGGTCCTGGAGGGTGGCTAACGATGAGCAGTTCTTC
CASSKEVGSWRVANDEQFF
>TRBV2|NA|TRBJ2-5|once
TGTGCCAGCAGCGCTCAGGTGCAAGAGACCCAGTACTTC
CASSAQVQETQYF
>TRBV27|TRBD2|TRBJ2-5|NA
TGTGCCAGCAGTTCCCTAGCGGGGATCGAGACCCAGTACTTC
CASSSLAGIETQYF
>TRBV6-2/TRBV6-3|TRBD1|TRBJ1-6|NA
TGTGCCAGCAGCCAAGGGACAGGGCGATCACCCCTCCACTTT
CASSQGTGRSPLHF
>TRBV13|TRBD2|TRBJ2-1|large
TGTGCCAGCAGTCCTAGCGGGGCTAGCTCCTACAATGAGCAGTTCTTC
CASSPSGASSYNEQFF
>TRBV5-1|NA|TRBJ1-1|NA
TGCGCCAGCAGTCCCAGTATACGGAGGAACACTGAAGCTTTCTTT
CASSPSIRRNTEAFF
>TRBV2|NA|TRBJ1-5|NA
TGTGCCAGCCGTGGGTCGGGAGGAGGCAATCAGCCCCAGCATTTT
CASRGSGGGNQPQHF
>TRBV9|TRBD2|TRBJ2-5|NA
TGTGCCAGCAGCGAGGGGACTAGCGGTATGATGACCCAGTACTTC
CASSEGTSGMMTQYF
>TRBV9|NA|TRBJ1-2|NA
TGTGCCAGCAGCTTAGGCGGTCTTTATGGCTACACCTTC
CASSLGGLYGYTF
>TRBV5-5|NA|TRBJ1-6|NA
TGTGCCAGCAGCTTGGCCGTTGGGGCGGGATCACCCCTCCACTTT
CASSLAVGAGSPLHF
>TRBV6-2/TRBV6-3|NA|TRBJ1-2|NA
TGTGCCAGCAGCCAGGACTTCTATGGCTACACCTTC
CASSQDFYGYTF
>TRBV28|NA|TRBJ1-2|NA
TGTGCCAGCAGTTTGGACACCCACTATGGCTACACCTTC
CASSLDTHYGYTF
>TRBV5-1|NA|TRBJ2-1|NA
TGCGCCAGCAGCCCCCACGGGACTGCCGCCTACAATGAGCAGTTCTTC
CASSPHGTAAYNEQFF
>TRBV6-5|NA|TRBJ2-3|NA
TGTGCCAGCAGTAGCGTCCGGGATACGCAGTATTTT
CASSSVRDTQYF
>TRBV12-3/TRBV12-4|NA|TRBJ1-4|NA
TGTGCCAGCAGTTTGGTTGAAAAACTGTTTTTT
CASSLVEKLFF
>TRBV29-1|TRBD1|TRBJ1-1|NA
TGCAGCGCCCGACAGGGGGGGAACACTGAAGCTTTCTTT
CSARQGGNTEAFF
>TRBV25-1|NA|TRBJ1-1|NA
TGTGCCAGCAGTCATCCAGGGAAGGGGGGTGAAGCTTTCTTT
CASSHPGKGGEAFF
>TRBV21-1|NA|TRBJ1-5|once
TGTGCCAGCAGCATCAATCAGCCCCAGCATTTT
CASSINQPQHF
>TRBV29-1|NA|TRBJ1-1|NA
TGCAGCGTACACATAGAGGGTGCTGAAGCTTTCTTT
CSVHIEGAEAFF
>TRBV4-2|NA|TRBJ1-2|NA
TGTGCCAGCAGCCAAGACCACAGGGTGGAAGGCTACACCTTC
CASSQDHRVEGYTF
>TRBV30|TRBD1|TRBJ1-6|NA
TGTGCCTGGAGCCGTGACAGGGAGCGAGCATATAATTCACCCCTCCACTTT
CAWSRDRERAYNSPLHF
>TRBV6-5|NA|TRBJ1-4|NA
TGTGCCAGCAGTTATCGCAGGGCGGAAAAACTGTTTTTT
CASSYRRAEKLFF
>TRBV7-3|NA|TRBJ1-2|NA
TGTGCCAGCAGCTACAGCTACACCTTC
CASSYSYTF
>TRBV7-2|TRBD1|TRBJ2-7|NA
TGTGCCAGCAGCTTAGCCGGGACAGGACCATACGAGCAGTACTTC
CASSLAGTGPYEQYF
>TRBV6-5|TRBD1|TRBJ2-5|NA
TGTGCCAGCTCGATGGGACAGGGGATAAGTGAAGACCAGTACTTC
CASSMGQGISEDQYF